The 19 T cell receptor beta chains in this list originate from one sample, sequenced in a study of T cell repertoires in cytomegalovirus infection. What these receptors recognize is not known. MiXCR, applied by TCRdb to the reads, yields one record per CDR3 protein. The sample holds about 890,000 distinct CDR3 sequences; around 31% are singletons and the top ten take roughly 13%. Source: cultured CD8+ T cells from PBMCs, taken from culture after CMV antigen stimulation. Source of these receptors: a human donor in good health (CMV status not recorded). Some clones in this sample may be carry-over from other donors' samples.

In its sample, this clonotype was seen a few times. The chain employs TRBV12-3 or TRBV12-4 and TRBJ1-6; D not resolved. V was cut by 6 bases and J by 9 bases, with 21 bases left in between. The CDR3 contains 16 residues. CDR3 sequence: CASSGNKAMALSPLHF. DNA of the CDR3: TGTGCCAGCAGCGGTAACAAGGCTATGGCCCTTTCACCCCTCCACTTT.

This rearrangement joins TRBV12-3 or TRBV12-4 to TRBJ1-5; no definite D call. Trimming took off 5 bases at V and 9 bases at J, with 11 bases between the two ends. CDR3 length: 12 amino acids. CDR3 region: CASSRLLWPQHF. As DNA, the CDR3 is TGTGCCAGCAGTCGACTGCTTTGGCCCCAGCATTTT.

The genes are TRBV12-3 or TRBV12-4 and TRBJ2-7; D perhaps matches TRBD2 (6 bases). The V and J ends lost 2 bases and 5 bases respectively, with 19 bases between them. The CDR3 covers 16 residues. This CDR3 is CASSLKLADGSDEQYF. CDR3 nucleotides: TGTGCCAGCAGTTTAAAGTTGGCAGACGGGAGCGACGAGCAGTACTTC.

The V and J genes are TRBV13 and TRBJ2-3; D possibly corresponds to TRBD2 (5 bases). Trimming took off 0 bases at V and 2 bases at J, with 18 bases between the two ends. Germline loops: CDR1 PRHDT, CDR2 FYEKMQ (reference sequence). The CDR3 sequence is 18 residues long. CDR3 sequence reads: CASSLGVPWTGDTDTQYF. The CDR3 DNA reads TGTGCCAGCAGCTTAGGGGTCCCGTGGACTGGTGACACAGATACGCAGTATTTT.

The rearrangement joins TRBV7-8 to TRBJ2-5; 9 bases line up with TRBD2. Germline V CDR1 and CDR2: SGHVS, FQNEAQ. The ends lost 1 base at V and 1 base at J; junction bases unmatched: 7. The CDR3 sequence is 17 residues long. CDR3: CASSLGRVAGVQETQYF. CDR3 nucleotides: TGTGCCAGCAGCTTAGGGAGGGTAGCGGGGGTCCAAGAGACCCAGTACTTC.

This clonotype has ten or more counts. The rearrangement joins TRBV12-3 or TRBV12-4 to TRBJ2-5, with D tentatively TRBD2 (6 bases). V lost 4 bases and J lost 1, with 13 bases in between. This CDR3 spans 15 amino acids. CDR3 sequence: CASSSLAGSQETQYF. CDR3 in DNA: TGTGCCAGCAGTTCCCTCGCGGGGTCCCAAGAGACCCAGTACTTC.

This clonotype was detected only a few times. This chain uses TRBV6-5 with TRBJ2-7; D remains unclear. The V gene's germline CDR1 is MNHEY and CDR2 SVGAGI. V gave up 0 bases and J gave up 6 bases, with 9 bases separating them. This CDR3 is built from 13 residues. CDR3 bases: TGTGCCAGCAGTTACTCCCCTCGAAGCGAGCAGTACGTC. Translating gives CASSYSPRSEQYV.

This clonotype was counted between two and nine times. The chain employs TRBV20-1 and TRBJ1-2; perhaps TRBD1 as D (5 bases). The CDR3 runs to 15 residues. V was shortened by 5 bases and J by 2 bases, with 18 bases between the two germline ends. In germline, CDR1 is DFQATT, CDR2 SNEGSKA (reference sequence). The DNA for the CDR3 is TGCAGTGCTCCCCACTATCAGACAGCGAACTATGGCTACACCTTC. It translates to CSAPHYQTANYGYTF.

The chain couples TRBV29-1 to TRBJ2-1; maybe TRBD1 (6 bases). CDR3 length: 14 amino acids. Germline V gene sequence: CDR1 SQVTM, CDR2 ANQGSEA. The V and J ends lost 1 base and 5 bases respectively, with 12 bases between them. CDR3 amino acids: CSVEAGVADNEQFF. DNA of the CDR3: TGCAGCGTTGAAGCAGGGGTGGCCGACAATGAGCAGTTCTTC.

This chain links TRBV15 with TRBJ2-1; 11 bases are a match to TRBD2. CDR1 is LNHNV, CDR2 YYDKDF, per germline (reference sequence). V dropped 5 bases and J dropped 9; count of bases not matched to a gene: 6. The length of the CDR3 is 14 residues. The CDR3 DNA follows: TGTGCCACCAGCGTAGCGGGGGGGCGAAGTGAGCAGTTCTTC. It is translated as CATSVAGGRSEQFF.

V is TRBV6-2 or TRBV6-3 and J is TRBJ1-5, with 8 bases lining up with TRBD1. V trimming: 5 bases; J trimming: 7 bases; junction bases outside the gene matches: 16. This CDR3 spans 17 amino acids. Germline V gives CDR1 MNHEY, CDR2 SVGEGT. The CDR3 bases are TGTGCCAGCAGTCACCCCCGCGACAGGGGACGTGAGCAGCCCCAGCATTTT. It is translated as CASSHPRDRGREQPQHF.

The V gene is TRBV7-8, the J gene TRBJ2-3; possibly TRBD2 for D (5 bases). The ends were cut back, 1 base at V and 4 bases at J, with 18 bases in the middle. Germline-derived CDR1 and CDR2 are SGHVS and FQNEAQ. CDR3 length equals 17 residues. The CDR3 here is CASSLGVNRKGADTQYF. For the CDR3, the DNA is TGTGCCAGCAGCTTAGGGGTGAACCGAAAGGGAGCAGATACGCAGTATTTT. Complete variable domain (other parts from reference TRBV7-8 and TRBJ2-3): GAGVSQSPRYKVAKRGQDVALRCDPISGHVSLFWYQQALGQGPEFLTYFQNEAQLDKSGLPSDRFFAERPEGSVSTLKIQRTQQEDSAVYLCASSLGVNRKGADTQYFGPGTRLTVL.

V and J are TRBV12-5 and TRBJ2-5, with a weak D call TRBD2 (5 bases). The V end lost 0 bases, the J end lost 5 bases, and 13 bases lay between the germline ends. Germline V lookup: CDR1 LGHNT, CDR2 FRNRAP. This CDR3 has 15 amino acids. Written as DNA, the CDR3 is TGTGCTAGTGGTTTGGTCGGGCTAGCCCATGAGACCCAGTACTTC. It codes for CASGLVGLAHETQYF.

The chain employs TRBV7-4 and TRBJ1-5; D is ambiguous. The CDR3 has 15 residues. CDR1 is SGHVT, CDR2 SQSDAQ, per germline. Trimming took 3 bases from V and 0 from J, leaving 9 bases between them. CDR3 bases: TGTGCCAGCAGCTTCGGGGATTATAGCAATCAGCCCCAGCATTTT. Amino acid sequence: CASSFGDYSNQPQHF.

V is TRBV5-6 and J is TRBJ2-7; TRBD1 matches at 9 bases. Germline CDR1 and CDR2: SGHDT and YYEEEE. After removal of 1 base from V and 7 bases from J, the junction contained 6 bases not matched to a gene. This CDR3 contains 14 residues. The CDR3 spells CASSLRQGVGEQYV. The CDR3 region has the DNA TGTGCCAGCAGCTTGCGACAGGGGGTGGGGGAGCAGTACGTC.

The CDR3 nucleotides are TGTGCCAGCAGCCAAGCCCTCCAGTTGAACACCGGGGAGCTGTTTTTT. The encoded protein is CASSQALQLNTGELFF. This chain uses TRBV4-2 with TRBJ2-2; D uncertain. Trimming took off 1 base at V and 1 base at J, with 10 bases between the two ends. Germline CDR1 reads LGHNA; CDR2 reads YNFKEQ. The CDR3 is 16 amino acids.

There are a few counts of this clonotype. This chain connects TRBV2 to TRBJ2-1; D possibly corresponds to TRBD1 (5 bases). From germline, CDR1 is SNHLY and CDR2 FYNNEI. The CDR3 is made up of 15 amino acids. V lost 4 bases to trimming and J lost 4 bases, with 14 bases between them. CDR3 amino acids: CASSAPSKGYNEQFF. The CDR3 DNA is TGTGCCAGCAGTGCCCCATCTAAGGGGTACAATGAGCAGTTCTTC.

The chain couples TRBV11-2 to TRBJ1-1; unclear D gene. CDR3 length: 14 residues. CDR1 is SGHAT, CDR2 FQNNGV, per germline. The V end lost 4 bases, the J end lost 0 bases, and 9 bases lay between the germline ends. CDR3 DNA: TGTGCCAGCAGCTATAACAACATGAACACTGAAGCTTTCTTT. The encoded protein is CASSYNNMNTEAFF.

This CDR3 reads CSADPGGRLGRTDNEQFF. Here the CDR3 DNA reads TGCAGTGCCGATCCGGGCGGGAGACTTGGTCGTACCGACAATGAGCAGTTCTTC. The chain recombines TRBV20-1 with TRBJ2-1, with TRBD2 identical over 7 bases. V gave up 6 bases and J gave up 5 bases; unmatched junction bases: 22. The CDR3 covers 18 residues. Looked up from germline, CDR1 is DFQATT and CDR2 is SNEGSKA (reference sequence).